This T cell receptor (beta chain) was retrieved from a study of shared clonotypes between healthy human individuals. Overall study context: The composition of the donors was a couple of women and a few men aged 18 to 49. Regarding the study as a whole: Researchers found naive subsets generally carried larger estimated richness than memory subsets.

As for this clone: Antigen unknown.

CDR1 is ENHRY and CDR2 is SYGVKD in the germline V gene. The CDR3 has 18 residues. V lost 4 bases and J lost 1; bases outside the gene matches: 9. The run depth of the assay was deep. TCRdb keeps only in-frame clones here, not all; method: immunoSEQ multiplex PCR. The sample records 2 million to 3 million clones, over 85% being singletons. The receptor comes from a man younger than 35 in good health. The V call is TRBV10-3, the J call TRBJ2-7; 14 bases are a match to TRBD2. The sequenced sample consisted of naive CD4+ T cells sorted from blood. Noted subset: CD45RA+ positively selected. The CDR3 loop reads CAISGRLAGGPSSYEQYF. CDR3 nucleotides: TGTGCCATCAGTGGAAGACTAGCGGGAGGGCCCTCGTCCTACGAGCAGTACTTC.